These 32 T cell receptor beta chains were all obtained from the same sample, sequenced in a study of cytomegalovirus exposure and HLA in healthy donors. A multiplex PCR was run with 60 Vbeta primers and 13 Jbeta primers. Some clones are missing from TCRdb's copy, which holds only in-frame ones; the method was immunoSEQ multiplex PCR. This table has 150,000 to 200,000 clones, about four fifths appearing once. The sequenced sample was PBMCs. The receptors were gathered from a woman aged 50 to 65 in good health and CMV-seronegative.

CDR3 region: CASSYRVQGSYEQYF. In DNA form, the CDR3 reads TGTGCCAGCAGCTACCGCGTACAGGGGTCCTACGAGCAGTACTTC. The V and J genes are TRBV6-5 and TRBJ2-7; 7 bases align to TRBD1. The CDR3 consists of 15 residues. The J segment lost 1 base and the V segment lost 6 bases, leaving 9 bases of the junction unmatched. Per germline, CDR1 MNHEY and CDR2 SVGAGI.

V gene TRBV10-3 combines with J gene TRBJ1-4, with a tentative D call TRBD1 (5 bases). The CDR3 loop spans 14 amino acids. From germline, CDR1 is ENHRY and CDR2 SYGVKD. Trimming left V 4 bases short and J 12 bases short, with 18 bases between. This CDR3 is CAISGQDTSSELFF. Here the CDR3 DNA reads TGTGCCATCAGTGGTCAGGACACTTCGTCGGAACTGTTTTTT.

J is TRBJ1-1 and V is TRBV18, with D possibly being TRBD1 (5 bases). The CDR3 has 14 amino acids. V lost 6 bases to trimming and J lost 6 bases, with 17 bases between them. CDR1 and CDR2 (germline): KGHSH, LQKENI. CDR3 protein: CASSAGGGRAEAFF. CDR3 bases: TGTGCCAGCTCGGCTGGCGGGGGAAGAGCTGAAGCTTTCTTT.

J is TRBJ2-7 and V is TRBV19; tentatively, D is TRBD1 (6 bases). V lost 3 bases to trimming and J lost 7 bases, with 13 bases between them. The CDR3 is made up of 13 amino acids. CDR1 LNHDA and CDR2 SQIVND come from the germline V gene (reference sequence). In DNA, the CDR3 is TGTGCCAGTAGTATCAACAGGGTTGGAGAGCAGTACTTC. Protein sequence: CASSINRVGEQYF. The entire variable domain, with the rest obtained from reference TRBV19 and TRBJ2-7, is as follows: DGGITQSPKYLFRKEGQNVTLSCEQNLNHDAMYWYRQDPGQGLRLIYYSQIVNDFQKGDIAEGYSVSREKKESFPLTVTSAQKNPTAFYLCASSINRVGEQYFGPGTRLTVT.

The rearrangement joins TRBV11-2 to TRBJ2-1; 8 nucleotides line up with TRBD1. Germline CDR1 and CDR2: SGHAT and FQNNGV. After removal of 2 bases from V and 2 bases from J, the junction contained 2 bases not matched to a gene. The CDR3 extends over 15 amino acids. The chain's CDR3 is CASSLKQGAYNEQFF. CDR3 sequence (DNA): TGTGCCAGCAGCTTAAAACAGGGGGCCTACAATGAGCAGTTCTTC.

V usage is TRBV11-2 and J usage is TRBJ2-3; tentative D call: TRBD2 (5 bases). V was clipped by 1 base and J by 4 bases, with 9 bases between them. The CDR3 length is 14 residues. Germline V gene lookup returns CDR1 SGHAT and CDR2 FQNNGV. The CDR3 region has the DNA TGTGCCAGCAGCTTAGGTGCCGGGGCAGATACGCAGTATTTT. Translating it yields CASSLGAGADTQYF.

As concerns this clone: One end of the junction varies from germline; a read error may be responsible. The chain is built from TRBV7-9 and TRBJ2-3, with TRBD2 as a possible D gene (7 bases). The length of the CDR3 is 14 residues. The V gene's germline CDR1 is SEHNR and CDR2 FQNEAQ (reference sequence). The CDR3 reads CSSSFGGPTDTQYF. The CDR3 DNA reads TGTTCCAGCAGCTTCGGGGGGCCCACAGATACGCAGTATTTT.

The rearrangement uses TRBV6-6 and TRBJ2-5; the D gene is possibly TRBD1 (7 bases). V was cut by 11 bases and J by 2 bases, with 18 bases left in between. Germline V gene sequence: CDR1 MNHNY, CDR2 SVGAGI (reference sequence). CDR3 length: 14 amino acids. In DNA form, the CDR3 reads TGTGCCGCGGGACGGGACAGAGGGCAAGAGACCCAGTACTTC. This sequence encodes CAAGRDRGQETQYF.

The chain couples TRBV28 to TRBJ1-6; tentatively, D is TRBD1 (5 bases). The V end was cut by 8 bases, the J end by 3 bases, with 17 bases between. The length of the CDR3 is 16 residues. Germline assignment: CDR1 MDHEN and CDR2 SYDVKM. CDR3 sequence (DNA): TGTGCCAGCGCAGGGCCTATCGCCCGCTATAATTCACCCCTCCACTTT. It yields the protein CASAGPIARYNSPLHF.

Turning to this clone: At one end, the junction sequence differs from germline, possibly due to a read error. The same CDR3 is also encoded by other DNA sequences in this sample. This chain uses TRBV28 with TRBJ1-6; D call uncertain. There are 14 residues in the CDR3. CDR1 is MDHEN, CDR2 SYDVKM, per germline. The CDR3 region is CASSLGRLNSPLHF. The CDR3 DNA reads TGTGCTAGCAGTTTGGGCAGGCTAAATTCCCCCCTCCACTTT.

The chain uses TRBV5-1 and TRBJ1-2; the D gene is possibly TRBD1 (5 bases). V was trimmed by 0 bases and J by 7 bases, leaving 13 bases between them. The CDR3 runs to 14 residues. Germline V gives CDR1 SGHRS, CDR2 YFSETQ. The CDR3 protein is CASSLEVQGAGYTF. The CDR3 nucleotides read TGCGCCAGCAGCTTGGAAGTTCAGGGCGCTGGCTACACCTTC.

The gene calls are TRBV19 and TRBJ2-5; 7 bases are shared with TRBD2. In germline, CDR1 is LNHDA, CDR2 SQIVND (reference sequence). The CDR3 has 14 residues. The J segment lost 3 bases and the V segment lost 3 bases, leaving 4 bases of the junction unmatched. The DNA of the CDR3 is TGTGCCAGTAGTATGTGGCTAGCGGAAGAGACCCAGTACTTC. Translated, it gives CASSMWLAEETQYF.

The rearrangement links TRBV19 to TRBJ1-5, with a tentative D call TRBD1 (6 bases). The V gene lost 7 bases and the J gene lost 0 bases, with 13 bases spanning the gap. From germline, CDR1 is LNHDA and CDR2 SQIVND (reference sequence). The CDR3 extends over 15 amino acids. The CDR3 region is CASTTQGYSNQPQHF. DNA of the CDR3: TGTGCCAGTACCACACAGGGATATAGCAATCAGCCCCAGCATTTT. Full variable domain (remainder filled in from reference TRBV19 and TRBJ1-5): DGGITQSPKYLFRKEGQNVTLSCEQNLNHDAMYWYRQDPGQGLRLIYYSQIVNDFQKGDIAEGYSVSREKKESFPLTVTSAQKNPTAFYLCASTTQGYSNQPQHFGDGTRLSIL.

V is TRBV7-2 and J is TRBJ2-7; maybe TRBD2 (7 bases). The CDR3 sequence is 14 residues long. Germline values: CDR1 SGHTA, CDR2 FQGNSA. V lost 2 bases to trimming and J lost 6 bases, with 14 bases between them. In DNA, the CDR3 is TGTGCCAGCAGCTTATTGGCGGGGGCACTCGAGCAGTACTTC. Translation: CASSLLAGALEQYF.

The chain employs TRBV29-1 and TRBJ2-5; D possibly corresponds to TRBD1 (5 bases). The germline CDR1 and CDR2 sequences are SQVTM and ANQGSEA. The CDR3 totals 14 residues. Trimming pared 4 bases from V and 4 bases from J, leaving 16 bases between. The CDR3 coding sequence is TGCAGCGTTGTCAGGGAAGGAAGGGGAGAGACCCAGTACTTC. Encoded protein: CSVVREGRGETQYF.

V gene TRBV18 combines with J gene TRBJ2-7; D remains ambiguous. V gave up 2 bases and J gave up 4 bases, with 9 bases separating them. This CDR3 region has 13 residues. Germline V gene lookup returns CDR1 KGHSH and CDR2 LQKENI. CDR3 residues: CASSPDTAYEQYF. The CDR3 region has the DNA TGTGCCAGCTCACCAGATACAGCTTACGAGCAGTACTTC.

The rearrangement joins TRBV6-6 to TRBJ2-7, with D maybe TRBD1 (6 bases). This CDR3 is built from 16 residues. Germline V gene data show CDR1 as MNHNY and CDR2 as SVGAGI (reference sequence). Trimming took 5 bases from V and 0 from J, leaving 17 bases between them. The DNA for the CDR3 is TGTGCCAGCAGTACGTTCCGGGACATGAGCTCCTACGAGCAGTACTTC. This gives the protein CASSTFRDMSSYEQYF.

The genes are TRBV6-6 and TRBJ1-1, with D perhaps TRBD1 (5 bases). Germline lookup yields CDR1 MNHNY and CDR2 SVGAGI (reference sequence). The V end was cut by 0 bases, the J end by 8 bases, with 10 bases between. This CDR3 is 13 amino acids long. CDR3 DNA: TGTGCCAGCAGTTACTCGAGTCCAGGGGAAGCTTTCTTT. It yields the protein CASSYSSPGEAFF.

The gene calls are TRBV18 and TRBJ2-7, with D perhaps matching TRBD2 (5 bases). The germline V gene has CDR1 KGHSH and CDR2 LQKENI. Trimming took off 1 base at V and 6 bases at J, with 10 bases between the two ends. The CDR3 loop spans 13 amino acids. CDR3 bases: TGTGCCAGCTCACCACTTGGACTTTCCGAGCAGTACTTC. The encoded protein is CASSPLGLSEQYF.

As regards this clone: This specimen includes other DNA sequences encoding the same CDR3. The V and J genes are TRBV7-9 and TRBJ1-2, with a tentative D call TRBD1 (5 bases). Germline loops: CDR1 SEHNR, CDR2 FQNEAQ (reference sequence). V was cut by 4 bases and J by 5 bases, with 17 bases left in between. CDR3 length: 15 residues. The CDR3 here is CASSSVVAGPYGYTF. The CDR3, as DNA: TGTGCCAGCAGCTCAGTAGTGGCGGGGCCTTATGGCTACACCTTC. Drawing the rest from reference TRBV7-9 and TRBJ1-2, the complete variable domain is DTGVSQNPRHKITKRGQNVTFRCDPISEHNRLYWYRQTLGQGPEFLTYFQNEAQLEKSRLLSDRFSAERPKGSFSTLEIQRTEQGDSAMYLCASSSVVAGPYGYTFGSGTRLTVV.

This chain uses TRBV18 with TRBJ2-1, with 10 bases lining up with TRBD2. Germline loops: CDR1 KGHSH, CDR2 LQKENI. The trim removed 3 bases at V and 9 bases at J, leaving 11 bases unmatched. The CDR3 runs to 16 residues. The CDR3 loop is CASSPALAGGWGEQFF. CDR3 sequence (DNA): TGTGCCAGCTCACCCGCGTTAGCGGGAGGTTGGGGTGAGCAGTTCTTC.

This clone is a singleton in its sample. The chain is built from TRBV2 and TRBJ2-5; D gene ambiguous. CDR1 is SNHLY, CDR2 FYNNEI, per germline. CDR3 length: 12 residues. The ends were cut back, 5 bases at V and 2 bases at J, with 6 bases in the middle. The CDR3 is CASSLQQETQYF. CDR3 nucleotides: TGTGCCAGCAGTCTTCAGCAAGAGACCCAGTACTTC.

The rearrangement uses TRBV19 and TRBJ2-7, with TRBD1 matching 10 bases. Unmatched junction bases numbered 7, after V lost 6 bases and J lost 2 bases. The germline gives CDR1 LNHDA, CDR2 SQIVND (reference sequence). This CDR3 spans 15 amino acids. The CDR3 DNA reads as TGTGCCAGTAGGGAACAAGGGACAGGGGCCTACGAGCAGTACTTC. This sequence encodes CASREQGTGAYEQYF.

This chain links TRBV28 with TRBJ1-1, with D tentatively TRBD1 (6 bases). Germline V gives CDR1 MDHEN, CDR2 SYDVKM. The CDR3 loop spans 18 amino acids. V lost 4 bases to trimming and J lost 4 bases, with 25 bases between them. CDR3 in amino acids: CASSSYPSSWGQGTEAFF. In nucleotides, the CDR3 is TGTGCCAGCAGTTCATACCCATCTTCCTGGGGGCAGGGCACTGAAGCTTTCTTT.

The chain couples TRBV4-1 to TRBJ2-7, with 12 bases matching TRBD2. With V trimmed by 0 bases and J by 6 bases, 21 bases remained unmatched. The germline V gene has CDR1 MGHRA and CDR2 YSYEKL. CDR3 size: 21 residues. The CDR3 DNA reads TGCGCCAGCAGCCAAGAGGGACAAGTGGGACTAGCGGGCGTCCCTAAAACCGAGCAGTACTTC. This gives the protein CASSQEGQVGLAGVPKTEQYF.

The chain employs TRBV4-2 and TRBJ1-5, with D hard to call. CDR1 LGHNA and CDR2 YNFKEQ come from the germline V gene. The germline V and J ends were trimmed by 0 bases and 4 bases, with 13 bases remaining between them. CDR3 size: 16 residues. CDR3 loop: CASSQDFGGSNQPQHF. In DNA, the CDR3 is TGTGCCAGCAGCCAAGATTTCGGAGGATCGAATCAGCCCCAGCATTTT.

This clone was seen a single time. The V call is TRBV9, the J call TRBJ2-7, with D perhaps matching TRBD1 (5 bases). This CDR3 spans 14 amino acids. V lost 4 bases to trimming and J lost 5 bases, with 16 bases between them. Germline V gives CDR1 SGDLS, CDR2 YYNGEE. CDR3 nucleotide sequence: TGTGCCAGCAGCCCCGAGGCCCCACAGGACGAGCAGTACTTC. Translating gives CASSPEAPQDEQYF.

The rearrangement uses TRBV30 and TRBJ1-3; D is ambiguous. Germline V gives CDR1 GTSNPN, CDR2 SVGIG (reference sequence). With 0 bases removed from V and 5 bases from J, the gap between germline ends came to 17 bases. The CDR3 covers 16 residues. DNA of the CDR3: TGTGCCTGGAGTGTCGAACGGAGTCTCACGAGAAACACCATATATTTT. It specifies CAWSVERSLTRNTIYF.

This clone was detected a few times. This rearrangement joins TRBV10-3 to TRBJ1-1; 7 positions agree with TRBD1. Looked up from germline, CDR1 is ENHRY and CDR2 is SYGVKD. The CDR3 consists of 14 residues. Trimming cost V 6 bases and J 3 bases; bases outside gene matches: 7. CDR3 loop: CAIRQTGADTEAFF. The DNA for the CDR3 is TGTGCCATCAGACAAACAGGGGCGGACACTGAAGCTTTCTTT.

The V gene is TRBV7-9, the J gene TRBJ2-3; TRBD2 is a possible D gene (5 bases). The CDR3 spans 17 residues. The germline V gene has CDR1 SEHNR and CDR2 FQNEAQ (reference sequence). Trimming removed 4 bases at V and 4 bases at J, with 21 bases between. The CDR3 is CASSSTPPRDGADTQYF. DNA of the CDR3: TGTGCCAGCAGCTCGACCCCTCCCCGGGATGGGGCAGATACGCAGTATTTT.

The rearrangement joins TRBV29-1 to TRBJ1-1; 7 nucleotides agree with TRBD1. Germline trimming cut 4 bases from V and 8 bases from J; bases unmatched to any gene: 7. The CDR3 runs to 12 residues. Germline V gene sequence: CDR1 SQVTM, CDR2 ANQGSEA. CDR3 sequence: CSVGSGQVEAFF. Written as DNA, the CDR3 is TGCAGCGTTGGATCAGGACAGGTCGAAGCTTTCTTT.

V and J are TRBV10-3 and TRBJ2-1, with D uncertain. The V and J ends lost 0 bases and 4 bases respectively, with 7 bases between them. The CDR3 sequence is 14 residues long. In germline, CDR1 is ENHRY, CDR2 SYGVKD. The CDR3: CAISESGSYNEQFF. For the CDR3, the DNA is TGTGCCATCAGTGAGTCGGGCAGTTACAATGAGCAGTTCTTC.